This T cell receptor (beta chain) was obtained from a study of blood T cells in healthy people across ages. Primers used in a second PCR of roughly 6 to 11 cycles were a sample-barcoded 5' primer and a J-beta primer mix. A single record per CDR3 protein comes from TCRdb applying MiXCR to the 5' RACE reads. Altogether fewer than 900,000 distinct CDR3 sequences are present, roughly 43% being singletons, with the ten largest covering about 20%. The CDR3 length is 12 residues. The V gene lost 8 bases and the J gene lost 4 bases, with 14 bases spanning the gap. Germline loops: CDR1 SQVTM, CDR2 ANQGSEA. The TCR comes from a woman aged 55 to 70 in good health. The sample comprised blood. J is TRBJ1-1 and V is TRBV29-1; D is unresolved. The CDR3 protein is CSPPGISTEAFF. The CDR3 DNA reads as TGCAGCCCTCCCGGGATCAGCACTGAAGCTTTCTTT.